These 11 T cell receptor beta chains came from one sample sequenced in a study of control samples from healthy donors and cancer patients. Some clones are missing from TCRdb's copy, which holds only in-frame ones; the method was immunoSEQ multiplex PCR. The sample lists some 94,000 clones, about 88% occurring once. Material: blood. The source is a woman aged 45-65 years in good health.

This rearrangement joins TRBV7-2 to TRBJ2-7, with 7 bases matching TRBD2. The CDR3 spans 16 residues. CDR1 is SGHTA and CDR2 is FQGNSA in the germline V gene. J lost 2 bases, V lost 5 bases, and 12 bases had no gene match. Here the CDR3 reads CASSPQSGTAPYEQYF. In DNA form, the CDR3 reads TGTGCCAGCAGCCCGCAGAGCGGGACGGCCCCCTACGAGCAGTACTTC.

The chain uses TRBV7-2 and TRBJ1-3; D possibly corresponds to TRBD1 (5 bases). The CDR3 loop spans 16 amino acids. V was clipped by 4 bases and J by 0 bases, with 13 bases between them. Germline CDR1 is SGHTA and CDR2 is FQGNSA. This CDR3 is CASSYEPGPSGNTIYF. In DNA, the CDR3 is TGTGCCAGCAGCTATGAACCGGGACCCTCTGGAAACACCATATATTTT.

The V and J genes are TRBV7-9 and TRBJ1-4; D is unresolved. Trimming removed 3 bases from V and 6 bases from J, with 8 bases in between. CDR3 size: 13 residues. Germline V lookup: CDR1 SEHNR, CDR2 FQNEAQ (reference sequence). The CDR3 sequence: CASSFSTHEKLFF. The CDR3 nucleotides are TGTGCCAGCAGCTTTTCTACGCATGAAAAACTGTTTTTT.

The chain links TRBV19 to TRBJ2-4; 8 bases are a match to TRBD1. V lost 0 bases and J lost 7; bases outside the gene matches: 2. There are 14 residues in the CDR3. The germline gives CDR1 LNHDA, CDR2 SQIVND (reference sequence). Here the CDR3 DNA reads TGTGCCAGTAGTATAGAGGACAGGGTGAACATTCAGTACTTC. This sequence encodes CASSIEDRVNIQYF.

The genes are TRBV4-3 and TRBJ1-2, with a weak D call TRBD1 (6 bases). CDR3 length equals 13 residues. V gave up 1 base and J gave up 6 bases, with 9 bases separating them. CDR1 and CDR2 (germline): LGHNA, YSLEER. The CDR3 region has the DNA TGCGCCAGCAGCCAAGGTCAGGGGAATGGCTACACCTTC. As protein: CASSQGQGNGYTF.

The J gene is TRBJ1-5, the V gene TRBV7-8; unclear D gene. The V gene lost 5 bases and the J gene lost 0 bases, with 17 bases spanning the gap. The CDR3 is 17 amino acids. Germline-derived CDR1 and CDR2 are SGHVS and FQNEAQ. Here the CDR3 reads CASSPLGRAYSNQPQHF. In nucleotides, the CDR3 is TGTGCCAGCAGCCCCCTCGGGAGAGCGTATAGCAATCAGCCCCAGCATTTT.

J is TRBJ2-3 and V is TRBV7-9, with TRBD1 identical over 7 bases. This CDR3 comprises 16 residues. Looked up from germline, CDR1 is SEHNR and CDR2 is FQNEAQ (reference sequence). Germline trimming cut 4 bases from V and 2 bases from J; bases unmatched to any gene: 9. The CDR3 protein is CASSSTGTALTDTQYF. The CDR3 bases are TGTGCCAGCAGCTCCACCGGGACAGCGCTCACAGATACGCAGTATTTT.

CDR3 loop: CASKASGSSYNEQFF. CDR3 DNA sequence: TGTGCCAGCAAAGCTAGCGGGAGCTCCTACAATGAGCAGTTCTTC. The chain carries TRBV28 and TRBJ2-1; the match to TRBD2 covers 10 bases. This CDR3 is 15 amino acids long. Germline values: CDR1 MDHEN, CDR2 SYDVKM. V shed 7 bases, J shed 0 bases, and the junction held 3 bases outside the gene matches.

The rearrangement links TRBV5-5 to TRBJ1-2; 8 bases map to TRBD1. The trim removed 4 bases at V and 5 bases at J, leaving 7 bases unmatched. Germline V gene sequence: CDR1 SGHKS, CDR2 YYEKEE (reference sequence). CDR3 length equals 14 residues. CDR3 nucleotide sequence: TGTGCCAGCAGCGCCGACAGGGGTCGGTATGGCTACACCTTC. The encoded protein is CASSADRGRYGYTF.

This chain connects TRBV19 to TRBJ2-1; the match to TRBD2 covers 7 bases. The germline gives CDR1 LNHDA, CDR2 SQIVND (reference sequence). There are 19 residues in the CDR3. The V and J ends lost 2 bases and 1 base, in that order; junction bases with no gene match: 14. The CDR3 here is CASSISFRARLASYNEQFF. DNA of the CDR3: TGTGCCAGTAGTATATCTTTTAGGGCGAGACTAGCATCCTACAATGAGCAGTTCTTC.

The gene calls are TRBV6-5 and TRBJ2-3, with 7 bases identical to TRBD2. The CDR3 covers 14 residues. Germline values: CDR1 MNHEY, CDR2 SVGAGI. V was clipped by 6 bases and J by 2 bases; unmatched bases: 5. CDR3 protein: CASRRGGNTDTQYF. As DNA, the CDR3 is TGTGCCAGCAGACGCGGGGGTAACACAGATACGCAGTATTTT.